The 8 T cell receptor beta chains below were found in one sample sequenced in a study of control samples from healthy donors and cancer patients. Data came from immunoSEQ multiplex PCR; TCRdb stores just in-frame clones and leaves some out. The table records roughly 59,000 clones, around 90% of them present only once. Material for sequencing was PBMCs. The receptors shown here come from a man aged 35-49 years with colorectal cancer.

This clone was detected once. The chain combines TRBV15 with TRBJ1-1, with no clear D. The CDR3 covers 15 residues. CDR1 is LNHNV, CDR2 YYDKDF, per germline (reference sequence). The V end lost 0 bases, the J end lost 5 bases, and 13 bases lay between the germline ends. The CDR3 bases are TGTGCCACCAGCAGAGATCCGGGGTCGGAAACTGAAGCTTTCTTT. Amino acids: CATSRDPGSETEAFF.

This clone was seen just once. This rearrangement joins TRBV12-3 or TRBV12-4 to TRBJ1-2; no definite D call. V was cut by 4 bases and J by 8 bases, with 8 bases left in between. The length of the CDR3 is 11 residues. CDR3 sequence: CASSSDGGYTF. CDR3 coding DNA: TGTGCCAGCAGTTCAGATGGGGGCTACACCTTC.

The chain is built from TRBV2 and TRBJ1-1; D unclear. The CDR3 extends over 13 amino acids. The germline V gene has CDR1 SNHLY and CDR2 FYNNEI. V lost 5 bases to trimming and J lost 2 bases, with 9 bases between them. CDR3: CASSFRANTEAFF. The CDR3 DNA follows: TGTGCCAGCAGTTTCAGAGCCAACACTGAAGCTTTCTTT.

The chain carries TRBV6-6 and TRBJ1-5; tentatively, D is TRBD1 (5 bases). The germline V gene encodes CDR1 MNHNY and CDR2 SVGAGI (reference sequence). This CDR3 region has 15 residues. Trimming left V 2 bases short and J 5 bases short, with 13 bases between. The CDR3 DNA reads TGTGCCAGCAGTTACATAGTATCAGGGTATCAGCCCCAGCATTTT. Protein product: CASSYIVSGYQPQHF.

The V and J genes are TRBV5-4 and TRBJ2-2, with D perhaps TRBD2 (5 bases). Trimming stripped 4 bases from V and 9 bases from J, with 22 bases between. This CDR3 comprises 16 residues. Germline V gene lookup returns CDR1 SGHNT and CDR2 YYREEE (reference sequence). CDR3 sequence: CASSHGLNSISRELFF. DNA for the CDR3: TGTGCCAGCAGCCACGGACTCAACTCCATTAGCCGGGAGCTGTTTTTT. The complete variable domain, with remaining parts taken from reference TRBV5-4 and TRBJ2-2, reads ETGVTQSPTHLIKTRGQQVTLRCSSQSGHNTVSWYQQALGQGPQFIFQYYREEENGRGNFPPRFSGLQFPNYSSELNVNALELDDSALYLCASSHGLNSISRELFFGEGSRLTVL.

This chain links TRBV7-3 with TRBJ2-1, with D possibly TRBD2 on 6 matching bases. The V and J ends lost 7 bases and 7 bases respectively, with 8 bases between them. The CDR3 is 11 amino acids. CDR1 is SGHTA, CDR2 FQGTGA, per germline. The CDR3 loop is CASKGRNEQFF. The CDR3 DNA sequence: TGTGCCAGCAAGGGGAGGAATGAGCAGTTCTTC.

The genes are TRBV16 and TRBJ1-1; possible D gene TRBD1, 5 bases. This CDR3 has 15 amino acids. Between the trimmed V and J ends, which lost 1 base and 5 bases, there was a span of 14 bases. Germline V gene lookup returns CDR1 KGHSY and CDR2 FQNENV. CDR3 in amino acids: CASSQYRGGGTEAFF. DNA for the CDR3: TGTGCCAGCAGCCAATACCGTGGGGGGGGTACTGAAGCTTTCTTT.

The rearrangement joins TRBV3-1 (or the pseudogene TRBV3-2) to TRBJ1-5; D call uncertain. Germline CDR1 is LGHDT and CDR2 is YNNKEL (reference sequence). The CDR3 totals 14 residues. V gave up 0 bases and J gave up 4 bases, with 7 bases separating them. The CDR3 DNA follows: TGTGCCAGCAGCCAAGATGGAGGGAATCAGCCCCAGCATTTT. The encoded protein is CASSQDGGNQPQHF.